These T cell receptor beta chains were read from a single sample in a study of T cell responses to AZD1222 COVID-19 vaccine. Some clones are missing from TCRdb's copy, which holds only in-frame ones; the method was immunoSEQ multiplex PCR. The profile shows more than 150,000 clones, approximately 90% of them singletons. The sequenced sample was peripheral blood, obtained 28 days after the second AZD1222 dose. The receptors here all came from an adult who received the AZD1222 COVID-19 vaccine. Each CDR3 is given with its conserved first and last residue. A D gene is named only where the DNA matches it firmly. Expanded clones are given a class, and other clones once, few, many or no size at all.

V	size	D	J	CDR3	DNA
TRBV27	-	-	TRBJ2-1	CASSTNYNEQFF	TGTGCCAGCAGTACAAATTACAATGAGCAGTTCTTC
TRBV7-9	-	-	TRBJ2-2	CASSNPSLGTGELFF	TGTGCCAGCAGTAACCCCTCCCTAGGCACCGGGGAGCTGTTTTTT
TRBV3-1/TRBV3-2	-	-	TRBJ2-3	CASRHSGTQYF	TGTGCCAGCAGACACAGCGGTACGCAGTATTTT
TRBV5-4	-	TRBD1	TRBJ2-2	CASSRRGRTSTGELFF	TGTGCCAGCAGCCGAAGGGGGCGGACTTCCACCGGGGAGCTGTTTTTT
TRBV5-1	-	TRBD2	TRBJ2-2	CASSREPSGGAVGELFF	TGCGCCAGCAGCAGAGAACCTAGCGGGGGGGCTGTCGGGGAGCTGTTTTTT
TRBV5-8	few	-	TRBJ2-1	CASSLAGGRGFTYNEQFF	TGTGCCAGCAGCTTGGCAGGAGGGCGGGGATTTACCTACAATGAGCAGTTCTTC
TRBV5-1	-	-	TRBJ1-4	CASSGGALSTEKLFF	TGCGCCAGCAGCGGCGGGGCCCTTTCAACTGAAAAACTGTTTTTT
TRBV19	-	TRBD1	TRBJ1-1	CASTRGQAEAFF	TGTGCCAGTACCAGGGGGCAGGCTGAAGCTTTCTTT
TRBV6-4	-	-	TRBJ2-1	CASSDSGQGGYNEQFF	TGTGCCAGCAGTGACTCGGGCCAGGGGGGTTACAATGAGCAGTTCTTC
TRBV5-1	-	-	TRBJ1-4	CASSPGSSTNEKLFF	TGCGCCAGCAGCCCCGGATCATCAACTAATGAAAAACTGTTTTTT
TRBV18	-	TRBD2	TRBJ2-7	CASSPLTSAINYEQYF	TGTGCCAGCTCACCACTCACTAGCGCCATAAACTACGAGCAGTACTTC
TRBV7-2	-	-	TRBJ1-5	CASSPSAVSNQPQHF	TGTGCCAGCAGCCCTTCGGCGGTTAGCAATCAGCCCCAGCATTTT
TRBV7-9	once	-	TRBJ1-4	CASSPQGWDEKLFF	TGTGCCAGCAGCCCCCAAGGGTGGGATGAAAAACTGTTTTTT
TRBV6-1	-	-	TRBJ1-2	CASSDGTSGRYGYTF	TGTGCCAGCAGTGACGGGACCTCGGGACGCTATGGCTACACCTTC
TRBV24-1	-	TRBD1	TRBJ2-1	CATSSQAGGYNEQFF	TGTGCCACCAGTTCCCAAGCAGGGGGTTACAATGAGCAGTTCTTC
TRBV19	many	-	TRBJ1-1	CASSFQRNTEAFF	TGTGCCAGTAGTTTTCAGAGGAACACTGAAGCTTTCTTT
TRBV9	-	TRBD2	TRBJ2-3	CASSVSSGGVPDTQYF	TGTGCCAGCAGCGTTTCTAGCGGGGGGGTCCCAGATACGCAGTATTTT
TRBV27	-	TRBD1	TRBJ1-2	CASSPTGGGNYGYTF	TGTGCCAGCAGTCCCACAGGGGGCGGTAACTATGGCTACACCTTC
TRBV6-6	-	-	TRBJ1-5	CASSYSEQPQHF	TGTGCCAGCAGTTACAGTGAACAGCCCCAGCATTTT
TRBV4-2	-	-	TRBJ1-2	CASSQDGDGRVGGYTF	TGTGCCAGCAGCCAAGACGGGGACGGGAGAGTTGGTGGCTACACCTTC
TRBV19	once	TRBD1	TRBJ1-5	CASSLAGTGGNQPQHF	TGTGCCAGTAGTCTCGCCGGGACAGGGGGAAATCAGCCCCAGCATTTT
TRBV2	-	-	TRBJ1-5	CASSDGWISNQPQHF	TGTGCCAGCAGTGATGGCTGGATTAGCAATCAGCCCCAGCATTTT
TRBV30	-	-	TRBJ1-1	CAWSYRDLVTEAFF	TGTGCCTGGAGTTACAGGGATTTGGTCACTGAAGCTTTCTTT
TRBV12-5	-	TRBD1	TRBJ1-1	CASGLASGQNTEAFF	TGTGCTAGTGGTTTGGCCTCGGGACAGAATACTGAAGCTTTCTTT
TRBV5-1	-	-	TRBJ1-1	CASSLAGAGTEAFF	TGCGCCAGCAGCTTGGCCGGCGCAGGCACTGAAGCTTTCTTT
TRBV18	-	-	TRBJ1-1	CASSPYMGDTEAFF	TGTGCCAGCTCACCCTATATGGGGGATACTGAAGCTTTCTTT
TRBV3-1/TRBV3-2	once	TRBD2	TRBJ2-2	CASSLFSGTLGGELFF	TGTGCCAGCAGCCTGTTTAGCGGGACCCTCGGCGGGGAGCTGTTTTTT
TRBV24-1	-	-	TRBJ1-5	CATSGGQGNQPQHF	TGTGCCACCAGTGGGGGGCAGGGTAATCAGCCCCAGCATTTT
TRBV3-1/TRBV3-2	once	-	TRBJ2-7	CASSLGGGENEQYF	TGTGCCAGCAGCCTGGGTGGAGGGGAGAACGAGCAGTACTTC
TRBV3-1/TRBV3-2	-	TRBD1	TRBJ2-1	CASSQGGDRTSSYNEQFF	TGTGCCAGCAGCCAAGGTGGGGACAGGACGAGCTCCTACAATGAGCAGTTCTTC
TRBV29-1	-	-	TRBJ1-2	CSVDRLYGYTF	TGCAGCGTTGACAGGTTGTATGGCTACACCTTC
TRBV4-1	-	-	TRBJ1-1	CASSQRTANTEAFF	TGCGCCAGCAGCCAAAGGACGGCGAACACTGAAGCTTTCTTT
TRBV24-1	-	TRBD2	TRBJ2-6	CATSDPGRVSGANVLTF	TGTGCCACCAGTGACCCCGGGAGGGTCTCTGGGGCCAACGTCCTGACTTTC
TRBV4-1	-	-	TRBJ2-2	CASSHYFTGELFF	TGCGCCAGCAGTCACTATTTCACCGGGGAGCTGTTTTTT
TRBV6-5	-	-	TRBJ2-6	CASSFGGSGANVLTF	TGTGCCAGCAGTTTCGGGGGCTCTGGGGCCAACGTCCTGACTTTC
TRBV3-1/TRBV3-2	once	-	TRBJ2-1	CASGALNEQFF	TGTGCCAGCGGAGCACTCAATGAGCAGTTCTTC